Each of the 23 T cell receptor beta chains below was sequenced from the same sample in a study of T cell responses to AZD1222 COVID-19 vaccine. Data came from immunoSEQ multiplex PCR; TCRdb stores just in-frame clones and leaves some out. The sample records roughly 120,000 clones, about 86% being singletons. This material consisted of peripheral blood, taken 28 days after the second AZD1222 dose. These receptors all come from an adult who received the AZD1222 COVID-19 vaccine.

In DNA, the CDR3 is TGCGCCAGCAGCTTGGGCCAGGAGCAGTTCTTC. This translates into CASSLGQEQFF. The chain couples TRBV5-1 to TRBJ2-1; unclear D gene. The V gene lost 0 bases and the J gene lost 10 bases, with 5 bases spanning the gap. The CDR3 covers 11 residues. Germline V lookup: CDR1 SGHRS, CDR2 YFSETQ. Supplemented by reference TRBV5-1 and TRBJ2-1, the full variable domain reads KAGVTQTPRYLIKTRGQQVTLSCSPISGHRSVSWYQQTPGQGLQFLFEYFSETQRNKGNFPGRFSGRQFSNSRSEMNVSTLELGDSALYLCASSLGQEQFFGPGTRLTVL.

V gene TRBV15 combines with J gene TRBJ2-6; D remains unclear. The CDR3 has 15 amino acids. Trimming removed 3 bases at V and 6 bases at J, with 12 bases between. Per the germline V gene, CDR1 is LNHNV and CDR2 is YYDKDF (reference sequence). The CDR3 DNA sequence: TGTGCCACCAGCAGGACTCTGGGCGAGGCCAACGTCCTGACTTTC. It translates to CATSRTLGEANVLTF.

The genes are TRBV6-1 and TRBJ1-3; D remains ambiguous. V was cut by 1 base and J by 0 bases, with 7 bases left in between. The germline gives CDR1 MNHNS, CDR2 SASEGT. The CDR3 runs to 15 residues. CDR3 residues: CASSEGGYSGNTIYF. CDR3 in DNA: TGTGCCAGCAGTGAAGGCGGATACTCTGGAAACACCATATATTTT.

V is TRBV7-2 and J is TRBJ2-1; 13 bases agree with TRBD2. V lost 5 bases and J lost 10; bases outside the gene matches: 11. The CDR3 sequence is 16 residues long. Germline CDR1 is SGHTA and CDR2 is FQGNSA. This CDR3 is CASSKGLAGPRGEQFF. The CDR3 nucleotides are TGTGCCAGCAGCAAGGGACTAGCGGGGCCGCGGGGGGAGCAGTTCTTC.

Here the CDR3 DNA reads TGTGCCAGCAGTCCCTTCAGGGTCCAGAACACCGGGGAGCTGTTTTTT. Protein: CASSPFRVQNTGELFF. This rearrangement joins TRBV27 to TRBJ2-2; maybe TRBD1 (5 bases). V dropped 5 bases and J dropped 1 base, with 14 bases sitting between them. Germline CDR1 is MNHEY and CDR2 is SMNVEV (reference sequence). CDR3 length equals 16 residues.

The chain links TRBV6-5 to TRBJ2-1; D is unresolved. Trimming took off 6 bases at V and 1 base at J, with 4 bases between the two ends. This CDR3 is 12 amino acids long. CDR1 is MNHEY and CDR2 is SVGAGI in the germline V gene. The CDR3 DNA sequence: TGTGCCAGCAGCCGGTCCTACAATGAGCAGTTCTTC. Protein sequence: CASSRSYNEQFF.

V usage is TRBV7-8 and J usage is TRBJ1-6; D is unresolved. Trimming took 2 bases from V and 14 from J, leaving 13 bases between them. CDR3 length: 13 amino acids. The germline gives CDR1 SGHVS, CDR2 FQNEAQ. CDR3 nucleotide sequence: TGTGCCAGCAGCTTATCGGGAACTTCGGCCCTCCACTTT. It encodes CASSLSGTSALHF.

The V and J genes are TRBV5-4 and TRBJ2-4; 7 positions match TRBD1. With 3 bases clipped from V and 3 bases from J, the junction kept 9 bases outside the gene matches. The CDR3 totals 16 residues. Germline V gene sequence: CDR1 SGHNT, CDR2 YYREEE (reference sequence). The CDR3 sequence is CASSSPSQGSKNIQYF. In DNA form, the CDR3 reads TGTGCCAGCAGCTCACCCTCACAGGGGAGCAAAAACATTCAGTACTTC.

The chain joins TRBV4-2 to TRBJ1-5; D uncertain. The CDR3 has 15 residues. With 3 bases removed from V and 7 bases from J, the gap between germline ends came to 16 bases. The germline V gene has CDR1 LGHNA and CDR2 YNFKEQ. The CDR3 DNA is TGTGCCAGCAGCCAGGGTACAGAGCCTCAGCAGCCCCAGCATTTT. This encodes CASSQGTEPQQPQHF.

The chain combines TRBV18 with TRBJ2-5; TRBD2 matches at 7 bases. Germline CDR1 and CDR2: KGHSH and LQKENI. The CDR3 contains 16 residues. Trimming removed 3 bases from V and 2 bases from J; junction bases left unmatched: 9. In DNA form, the CDR3 reads TGTGCCAGCTCACCCGGGAGGACACTGACGCAAGAGACCCAGTACTTC. Translating gives CASSPGRTLTQETQYF.

The CDR3 loop is CASSVDLSTGEAFF. CDR3 bases: TGTGCCAGCAGCGTTGACCTCAGTACGGGTGAAGCTTTCTTT. The rearrangement links TRBV9 to TRBJ1-1, with D unresolved. The CDR3 sequence is 14 residues long. The V and J ends lost 2 bases and 7 bases respectively, with 15 bases between them. Per germline, CDR1 SGDLS and CDR2 YYNGEE.

The chain links TRBV19 to TRBJ1-1, with a possible D match to TRBD1 (6 bases). Trimming took 7 bases from V and 0 from J, leaving 12 bases between them. The CDR3 sequence is 14 residues long. Germline lookup yields CDR1 LNHDA and CDR2 SQIVND (reference sequence). DNA for the CDR3: TGTGCCAGTAAAGTTACAGGGATGAACACTGAAGCTTTCTTT. This codes for CASKVTGMNTEAFF. Combining the CDR3 with reference TRBV19 and TRBJ1-1 gives the whole variable domain DGGITQSPKYLFRKEGQNVTLSCEQNLNHDAMYWYRQDPGQGLRLIYYSQIVNDFQKGDIAEGYSVSREKKESFPLTVTSAQKNPTAFYLCASKVTGMNTEAFFGQGTRLTVV.

The chain couples TRBV25-1 to TRBJ2-5; unclear D gene. The ends were cut back, 2 bases at V and 7 bases at J, with 5 bases in the middle. Germline loops: CDR1 MGHDK, CDR2 SYGVNS. This CDR3 region has 11 residues. CDR3 nucleotide sequence: TGTGCCAGCAGTGAAAGCGCGACCCAGTACTTC. Its protein product is CASSESATQYF.

This chain uses TRBV9 with TRBJ1-2; D might be TRBD1 (5 bases). Germline V CDR1 and CDR2: SGDLS, YYNGEE. The CDR3 extends over 15 amino acids. Trimming stripped 0 bases from V and 3 bases from J, with 12 bases between. Written as DNA, the CDR3 is TGTGCCAGCAGCGTAGGACAGACGGGTGACTATGGCTACACCTTC. Its protein product is CASSVGQTGDYGYTF.

J is TRBJ1-2 and V is TRBV29-1; a weak D match, TRBD1 (6 bases). The CDR3 is made up of 16 amino acids. The ends were cut back, 6 bases at V and 4 bases at J, with 24 bases in the middle. Germline V gives CDR1 SQVTM, CDR2 ANQGSEA. This CDR3 is CSVAPGHPIGVYGYTF. The CDR3 DNA follows: TGCAGCGTCGCCCCGGGACATCCGATCGGTGTCTATGGCTACACCTTC.

The CDR3 bases are TGTGCCAGCAGCCAAGGAAGAAACACCATATATTTT. Translating gives CASSQGRNTIYF. The rearrangement links TRBV3-1 (or the pseudogene TRBV3-2) to TRBJ1-3; D unclear. The V end lost 1 base, the J end lost 5 bases, and 3 bases lay between the germline ends. The CDR3 is 12 amino acids. Germline V gene lookup returns CDR1 LGHDT and CDR2 YNNKEL (reference sequence).

The chain recombines TRBV7-2 with TRBJ1-4; D gene ambiguous. Germline assignment: CDR1 SGHTA and CDR2 FQGNSA. V shed 8 bases and J shed 11 bases, with 18 bases lying between them. The CDR3 has 13 residues. The CDR3 bases are TGTGCCAGCCAGGATCCACTGGCGGGGAAACTGTTTTTT. This codes for CASQDPLAGKLFF.

This clone was seen only once. The identical CDR3 is also encoded by other nucleotide sequences in the sample. The V and J genes are TRBV6-5 and TRBJ1-5; TRBD1 might be the D (5 bases). There are 13 residues in the CDR3. V was cut by 6 bases and J by 2 bases, with 8 bases left in between. Germline lookup yields CDR1 MNHEY and CDR2 SVGAGI. The CDR3 DNA reads TGTGCCAGCAGCCCGACAGGCAATCAGCCCCAGCATTTT. It translates to CASSPTGNQPQHF.

The gene calls are TRBV3-1 (or the pseudogene TRBV3-2) and TRBJ2-2; D unclear. The CDR3 runs to 13 residues. In germline, CDR1 is LGHDT, CDR2 YNNKEL (reference sequence). Trimming removed 1 base from V and 4 bases from J, with 4 bases in between. The CDR3 nucleotides are TGTGCCAGCAGCCAAGCTATCACCGGGGAGCTGTTTTTT. This sequence encodes CASSQAITGELFF.

This chain links TRBV5-1 with TRBJ1-2; a weak D match, TRBD1 (6 bases). CDR1 is SGHRS, CDR2 YFSETQ, per germline. V shed 4 bases and J shed 8 bases, with 15 bases lying between them. The CDR3 is made up of 13 amino acids. CDR3: CASSQSGGYGYTF. The CDR3, as DNA: TGCGCCAGCAGCCAATCCGGGGGCTACGGCTACACCTTC.

The V gene is TRBV2, the J gene TRBJ2-7; D is tentatively TRBD1 or TRBD2 (5 bases each). Germline V gives CDR1 SNHLY, CDR2 FYNNEI. The CDR3 is 14 amino acids. The V gene lost 6 bases and the J gene lost 1 base, with 13 bases spanning the gap. The CDR3 region has the DNA TGTGCCAGCAGCTCCATGGGACGGTCCTACGAGCAGTACTTC. It translates to CASSSMGRSYEQYF.

V usage is TRBV19 and J usage is TRBJ2-1, with 7 positions matching TRBD1. Losses at the gene ends were 6 bases for V and 4 bases for J; bases not matched to a gene: 12. In germline, CDR1 is LNHDA, CDR2 SQIVND (reference sequence). This CDR3 comprises 16 residues. DNA of the CDR3: TGTGCCAGTAGCAGCCGTAGGGGGCCGACTTACAATGAGCAGTTCTTC. This translates into CASSSRRGPTYNEQFF.

The chain has TRBV6-5 and TRBJ1-2, with D possibly being TRBD1 (5 bases). The germline gives CDR1 MNHEY, CDR2 SVGAGI. The V end lost 5 bases, the J end lost 4 bases, and 11 bases lay between the germline ends. The CDR3 runs 13 residues. CDR3 loop: CASSTDGTYGYTF. CDR3 in DNA: TGTGCCAGCAGTACCGACGGGACCTATGGCTACACCTTC.